These T cell receptor beta chains were read from a single sample in a study of blood T cell repertoires in COVID-19. Repertoires were generated with immunoSEQ multiplex PCR, while TCRdb's copy carries only in-frame clones and drops some. This table holds about 670,000 clones, 85% to 90% found once. The specimen sequenced was peripheral blood. The receptors shown here come from a woman in her late teens or twenties with acute or convalescent COVID-19. CDR3s leave out the opening cysteine and the closing phenylalanine or tryptophan. The order of the fields is J gene, V gene, CDR3 protein.

TRBJ2-1 | TRBV20-1 | SASRVGGNYNEQF
TRBJ1-5 | TRBV28 | ASMMFRDSFNQPQH
TRBJ1-1 | TRBV4-1 | ASSQEGSGRRTEAF
TRBJ1-6 | TRBV4-3 | ASSQVEGAGSPLH
TRBJ1-6 | TRBV5-1 | ASSLTSGQQNSPLH
TRBJ1-5 | TRBV28 | ASSLGVGGNQPQH
TRBJ1-4 | TRBV18 | ASSTGGSATNEKLF
TRBJ2-2 | TRBV7-8 | ASSRQGTGELF
TRBJ1-1 | TRBV29-1 | SVEGREAF
TRBJ2-7 | TRBV6-5 | ASGKMDTGGYEQY
TRBJ2-7 | TRBV4-2 | ASSQVVLRDRGLEQY
TRBJ2-5 | TRBV5-1 | ASSLGTGGGETQY
TRBJ1-2 | TRBV28 | ASSRSTGPNYGYT
TRBJ1-2 | TRBV7-9 | ASRGTSTHSNYGYT
TRBJ2-2 | TRBV9 | ASSIYGQDTGELF
TRBJ1-5 | TRBV4-1 | ASSHPPGQPQH
TRBJ1-2 | TRBV19 | ASTSGGTPIRSYGYT
TRBJ1-1 | TRBV11-2 | ASSLSSGTQNTEAF
TRBJ2-2 | TRBV6-5 | ASSSGRSNTGELF
TRBJ2-7 | TRBV4-3 | ASSHGGAGGDEQY
TRBJ1-5 | TRBV6-5 | ASRRTAYSNQPQH
TRBJ1-2 | TRBV28 | ASSLRQNWNYGYT
TRBJ2-6 | TRBV6-1 | ASSAYALSFPTGANVLT
TRBJ1-2 | TRBV9 | ASSVGSNYGYT
TRBJ2-1 | TRBV2 | ASSERWRLAGGNNEQF
TRBJ2-1 | TRBV9 | ASSPLVSWGEQF
TRBJ2-1 | TRBV6-4 | ASSDWSDSSYNEQF
TRBJ1-2 | TRBV5-1 | ASSARTASLYGYT
TRBJ1-1 | TRBV18 | ASSTGGPEAF
TRBJ2-3 | TRBV4-3 | ASSQEISGHVGDTQY
TRBJ1-1 | TRBV12-5 | ASGSSDRRNTEAF
TRBJ1-1 | TRBV19 | ASSLQGAYEAF
TRBJ2-2 | TRBV6-5 | ASTSGAGELF
TRBJ2-1 | TRBV3-1/TRBV3-2 | ASSRLPGTANEQF
TRBJ1-1 | TRBV19 | ATHTDPNTEAF
TRBJ1-2 | TRBV3-1/TRBV3-2 | ASSQEGIYGYT
TRBJ2-7 | TRBV7-9 | ASSFSRQGGYEQY
TRBJ2-7 | TRBV2 | ASSEGRYEQY
TRBJ2-7 | TRBV11-2 | ASSSGGQGSKQY
TRBJ2-4 | TRBV7-9 | ASSFEDIQY
TRBJ1-2 | TRBV18 | ASSRQESAYGYT
TRBJ1-4 | TRBV5-8 | ASSTGTGGNEKLF